The TCR beta chain described here comes from a study of T cell responses to AZD1222 COVID-19 vaccine. Findings and caveats of the study: A mostly white British donor set with more females was recruited, and clonal diversity was possibly underestimated.

Method: immunoSEQ multiplex PCR; TCRdb's copy keeps in-frame clones and lacks some. This sample has roughly 140,000 clones, with over 75% found just once. About this clone: Its antigen remains unidentified.

The receptor comes from an adult who received the AZD1222 COVID-19 vaccine. The material was peripheral blood, obtained 28 days after the second AZD1222 dose.

The CDR3 DNA sequence: TGTGCCAGCAGTTACGGGGGTCCGAACATTCAGTACTTC. Translated, it gives CASSYGGPNIQYF. The V call is TRBV6-2 or TRBV6-3, the J call TRBJ2-4; either TRBD1 or TRBD2 may fit D (5 bases each). This CDR3 comprises 13 residues. The germline V gene has CDR1 MNHEY and CDR2 SVGEGT. The V end lost 2 bases, the J end lost 7 bases, and 9 bases lay between the germline ends.